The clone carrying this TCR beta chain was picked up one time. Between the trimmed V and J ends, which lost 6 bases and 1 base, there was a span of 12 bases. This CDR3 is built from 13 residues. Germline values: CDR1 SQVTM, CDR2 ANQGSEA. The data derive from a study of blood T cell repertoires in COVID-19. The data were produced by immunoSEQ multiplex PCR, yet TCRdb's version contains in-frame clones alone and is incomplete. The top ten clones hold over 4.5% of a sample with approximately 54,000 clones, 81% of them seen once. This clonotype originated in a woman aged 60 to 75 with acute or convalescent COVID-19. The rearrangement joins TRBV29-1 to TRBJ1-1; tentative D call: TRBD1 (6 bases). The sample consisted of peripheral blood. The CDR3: CSVAGDPNTEAFF. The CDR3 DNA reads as TGCAGCGTCGCAGGGGACCCGAACACTGAAGCTTTCTTT.